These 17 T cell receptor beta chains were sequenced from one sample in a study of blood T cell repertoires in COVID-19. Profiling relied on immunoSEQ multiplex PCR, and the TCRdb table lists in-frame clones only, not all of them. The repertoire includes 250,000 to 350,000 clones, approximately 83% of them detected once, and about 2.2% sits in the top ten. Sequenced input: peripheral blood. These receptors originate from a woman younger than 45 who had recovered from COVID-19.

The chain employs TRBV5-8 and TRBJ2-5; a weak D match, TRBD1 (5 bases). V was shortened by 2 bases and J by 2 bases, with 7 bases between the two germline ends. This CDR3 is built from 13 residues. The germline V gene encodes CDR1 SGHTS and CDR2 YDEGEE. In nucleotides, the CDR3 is TGTGCCAGCAGCTTCAGGGCGCAAGAGACCCAGTACTTC. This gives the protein CASSFRAQETQYF.

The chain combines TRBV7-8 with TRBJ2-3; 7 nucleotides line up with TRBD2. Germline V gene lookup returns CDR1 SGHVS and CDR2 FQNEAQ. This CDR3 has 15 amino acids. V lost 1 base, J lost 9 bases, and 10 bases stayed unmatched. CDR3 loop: CASSLGGGGGDTQYF. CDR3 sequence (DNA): TGTGCCAGCAGCTTAGGGGGCGGCGGGGGAGACACGCAGTATTTT. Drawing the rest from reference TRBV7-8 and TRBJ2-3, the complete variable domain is GAGVSQSPRYKVAKRGQDVALRCDPISGHVSLFWYQQALGQGPEFLTYFQNEAQLDKSGLPSDRFFAERPEGSVSTLKIQRTQQEDSAVYLCASSLGGGGGDTQYFGPGTRLTVL.

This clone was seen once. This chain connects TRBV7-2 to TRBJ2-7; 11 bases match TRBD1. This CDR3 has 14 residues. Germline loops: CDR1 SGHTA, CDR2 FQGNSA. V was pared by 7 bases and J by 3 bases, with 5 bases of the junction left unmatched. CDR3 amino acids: CASTPDRGRYEQYF. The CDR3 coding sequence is TGTGCCAGCACCCCGGACAGGGGGCGCTACGAGCAGTACTTC.

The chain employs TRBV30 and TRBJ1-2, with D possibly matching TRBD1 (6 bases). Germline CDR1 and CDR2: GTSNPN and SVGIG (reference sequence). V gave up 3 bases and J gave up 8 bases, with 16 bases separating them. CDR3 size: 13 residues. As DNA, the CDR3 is TGTGCCTGGAGCCCAGGGGTAAAGGACGGCTACACCTTC. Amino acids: CAWSPGVKDGYTF.

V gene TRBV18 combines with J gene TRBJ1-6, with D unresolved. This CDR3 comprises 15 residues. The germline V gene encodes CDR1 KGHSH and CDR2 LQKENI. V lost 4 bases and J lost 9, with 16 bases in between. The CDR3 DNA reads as TGTGCCAGCTCACTACTCGAGGGTAGTCGTTCACCCCTCCACTTT. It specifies CASSLLEGSRSPLHF.

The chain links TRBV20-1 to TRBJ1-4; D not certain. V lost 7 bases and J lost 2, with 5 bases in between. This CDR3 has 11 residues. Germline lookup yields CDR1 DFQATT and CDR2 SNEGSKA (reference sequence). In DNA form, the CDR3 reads TGCAGTGTCCAGACTAATGAAAAACTGTTTTTT. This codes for CSVQTNEKLFF.

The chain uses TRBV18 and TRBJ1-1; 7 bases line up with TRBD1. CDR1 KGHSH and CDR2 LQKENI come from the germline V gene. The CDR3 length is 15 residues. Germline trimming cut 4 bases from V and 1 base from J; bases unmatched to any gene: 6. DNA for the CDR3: TGTGCCAGCTCACGGATGGGACAGAAGAACACTGAAGCTTTCTTT. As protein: CASSRMGQKNTEAFF.

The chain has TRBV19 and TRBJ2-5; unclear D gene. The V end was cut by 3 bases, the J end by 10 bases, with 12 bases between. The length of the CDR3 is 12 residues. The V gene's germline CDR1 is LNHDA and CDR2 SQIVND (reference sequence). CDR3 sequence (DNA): TGTGCCAGTAGTATTGTGTTGGGCATCCAGTACTTC. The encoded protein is CASSIVLGIQYF.

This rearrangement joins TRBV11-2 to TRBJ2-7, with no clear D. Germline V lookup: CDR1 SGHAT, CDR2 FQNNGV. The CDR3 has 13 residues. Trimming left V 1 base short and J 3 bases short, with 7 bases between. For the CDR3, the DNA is TGTGCCAGCAGCTTAGTTCAGTTCTACGAGCAGTACTTC. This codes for CASSLVQFYEQYF. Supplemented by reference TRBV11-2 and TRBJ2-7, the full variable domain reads EAGVAQSPRYKIIEKRQSVAFWCNPISGHATLYWYQQILGQGPKLLIQFQNNGVVDDSQLPKDRFSAERLKGVDSTLKIQPAKLEDSAVYLCASSLVQFYEQYFGPGTRLTVT.

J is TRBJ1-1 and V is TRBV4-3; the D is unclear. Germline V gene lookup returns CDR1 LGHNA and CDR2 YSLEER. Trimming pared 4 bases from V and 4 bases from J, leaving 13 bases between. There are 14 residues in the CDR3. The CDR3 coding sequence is TGCGCCAGCAGCCTAGCGGGTTCGGGCACTGAAGCTTTCTTT. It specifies CASSLAGSGTEAFF.

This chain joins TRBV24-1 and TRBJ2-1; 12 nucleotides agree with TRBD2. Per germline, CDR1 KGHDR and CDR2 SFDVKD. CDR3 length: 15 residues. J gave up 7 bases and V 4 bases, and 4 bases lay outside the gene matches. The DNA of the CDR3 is TGTGCCACCAGTGACTGGACTAGCGGGATAAATGAGCAGTTCTTC. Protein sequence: CATSDWTSGINEQFF.

The CDR3 DNA sequence: TGTGCCAGCAGCTTACAGGGGACGAATTCACCCCTCCACTTT. Amino acids: CASSLQGTNSPLHF. V and J are TRBV7-9 and TRBJ1-6; a weak D match, TRBD1 (6 bases). V was cut by 2 bases and J by 7 bases, with 9 bases left in between. CDR3 length: 14 residues. Looked up from germline, CDR1 is SEHNR and CDR2 is FQNEAQ (reference sequence).

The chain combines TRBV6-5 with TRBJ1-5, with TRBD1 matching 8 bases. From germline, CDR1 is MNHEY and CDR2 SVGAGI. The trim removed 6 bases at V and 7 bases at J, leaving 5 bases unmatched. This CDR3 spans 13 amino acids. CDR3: CASRPTGEQPQHF. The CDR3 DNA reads TGTGCCAGCAGACCGACAGGGGAACAGCCCCAGCATTTT.

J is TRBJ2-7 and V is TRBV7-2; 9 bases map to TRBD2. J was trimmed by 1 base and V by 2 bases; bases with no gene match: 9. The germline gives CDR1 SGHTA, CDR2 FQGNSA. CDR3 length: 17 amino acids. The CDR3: CASSLSTSGLGSYEQYF. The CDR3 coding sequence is TGTGCCAGCAGCTTATCTACTAGCGGGCTAGGATCCTACGAGCAGTACTTC.

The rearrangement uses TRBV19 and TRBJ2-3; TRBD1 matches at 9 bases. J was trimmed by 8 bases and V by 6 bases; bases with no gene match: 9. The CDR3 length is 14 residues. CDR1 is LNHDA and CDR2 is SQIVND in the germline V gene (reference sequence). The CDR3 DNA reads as TGTGCCAGTAGGTTACAGGGGGCCATAGGTACGCAGTATTTT. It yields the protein CASRLQGAIGTQYF.

CDR3 sequence reads: CASSQDRGPVYTEAFF. The CDR3 DNA reads TGCGCCAGCAGCCAAGATAGGGGCCCGGTCTACACTGAAGCTTTCTTT. The rearrangement uses TRBV4-3 and TRBJ1-1, with D tentatively TRBD1 (5 bases). This CDR3 has 16 amino acids. From germline, CDR1 is LGHNA and CDR2 YSLEER. Trimming took 0 bases from V and 3 from J, leaving 14 bases between them.

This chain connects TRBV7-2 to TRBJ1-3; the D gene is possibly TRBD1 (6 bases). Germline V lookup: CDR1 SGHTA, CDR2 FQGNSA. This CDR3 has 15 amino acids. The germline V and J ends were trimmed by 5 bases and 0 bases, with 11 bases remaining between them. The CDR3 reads CASSIRGGSGNTIYF. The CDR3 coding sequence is TGTGCCAGCAGCATCCGAGGGGGCTCTGGAAACACCATATATTTT.